The 25 T cell receptor beta chains below all came from one sample that was sequenced in a study of T cells expressing NK-cell markers (TCRdb year 2020). The library was made by 5' RACE. The run used an Illumina HiSeq 2000. TCRdb reprocessed the reads, reporting each CDR3 protein sequence once and no DNA. The record for this sample contains hundreds of thousands of distinct CDR3 sequences. Together, the top ten hold 3% to 4.5% of the sample. Material: blood T cells: a sorted CD56 or NKG2C T cell subset, CD4+ or CD8+ T cells, or bulk PBMC T cells (not recorded which). These receptors were obtained from a man between 18 and 35 years old in good health. Donor details come from another sample of the same person, matched by shared clones.

This chain joins TRBV7-3 and TRBJ2-5; the D gene TCRdb calls, TRBD2, cannot be checked with no DNA. From germline, CDR1 is SGHTA and CDR2 FQGTGA. This CDR3 spans 15 amino acids. CDR3 in amino acids: CASSSSGTSGETQYF. The full variable domain, completed using reference TRBV7-3 and TRBJ2-5, is GAGVSQTPSNKVTEKGKYVELRCDPISGHTALYWYRQSLGQGPEFLIYFQGTGAADDSGLPNDRFFAVRPEGSVSTLKIQRTERGDSAVYLCASSSSGTSGETQYFGPGTRLLVL.

The rearrangement joins TRBV7-2 to TRBJ2-5; TCRdb outputs TRBD1, but without DNA this stays unchecked. CDR1 is SGHTA, CDR2 FQGNSA, per germline. The CDR3 spans 17 residues. CDR3 sequence: CASSPLGAGRYQETQYF.

The chain joins TRBV4-1 to TRBJ2-1; TCRdb's D call of TRBD2 is untestable without DNA. CDR1 and CDR2 from the germline V gene are MGHRA and YSYEKL. CDR3 length: 15 amino acids. CDR3 protein: CASSLSGGTRYEQFF.

This chain joins TRBV5-6 and TRBJ2-3; TCRdb's D call, TRBD1, is unchecked because there is no DNA. Germline V lookup: CDR1 SGHDT, CDR2 YYEEEE. The CDR3 spans 12 residues. The CDR3: CASSRDRNIAYF.

The chain combines TRBV27 with TRBJ1-1; there is no DNA to check the TCRdb D call of TRBD1. Germline-derived CDR1 and CDR2 are MNHEY and SMNVEV (reference sequence). The CDR3 has 14 residues. The CDR3 reads CASSVGGLGTEAFF.

V is TRBV29-1 and J is TRBJ2-7; TCRdb indicates TRBD2, and absent DNA this call remains unverified. Looked up from germline, CDR1 is SQVTM and CDR2 is ANQGSEA. The CDR3 extends over 11 amino acids. CDR3 sequence: CSVGLAPEQYF.

CDR3 loop: CASSDGGYNEQFF. V and J are TRBV6-4 and TRBJ2-1; checking the TCRdb D call of TRBD2 is not possible without DNA. The CDR3 is 13 residues long. Germline loops: CDR1 MRHNA, CDR2 SNTAGT.

The J gene is TRBJ2-3, the V gene TRBV10-3; the TRBD2 assignment by TCRdb is unverifiable without DNA. The CDR3 length is 16 residues. The germline V gene encodes CDR1 ENHRY and CDR2 SYGVKD. CDR3 loop: CAISGIAGVPTDTQYF.

The chain couples TRBV3-1 to TRBJ2-2; TCRdb outputs TRBD1, but without DNA this stays unchecked. Germline V lookup: CDR1 LGHDT, CDR2 YNNKEL (reference sequence). There are 16 residues in the CDR3. This CDR3 is CASSQRAGTRVGELFF.

The chain combines TRBV5-1 with TRBJ1-2; TCRdb's D gene call, TRBD1, goes unchecked for lack of DNA. The CDR3 loop spans 14 amino acids. Germline V lookup: CDR1 SGHRS, CDR2 YFSETQ. The CDR3 sequence is CASSKDSRSYGYTF.

The rearrangement uses TRBV20-1 and TRBJ2-7; the D call from TCRdb, TRBD1, cannot be confirmed without DNA. Per the germline V gene, CDR1 is DFQATT and CDR2 is SNEGSKA (reference sequence). CDR3 length: 15 residues. The CDR3 is CSAGGPDVDSYEQYF.

The chain links TRBV7-2 to TRBJ2-5; there is no DNA to check the TCRdb D call of TRBD2. The CDR3 runs to 16 residues. Germline V gene sequence: CDR1 SGHTA, CDR2 FQGNSA. The CDR3: CASSPTTSGRGETQYF.

The rearrangement joins TRBV7-2 to TRBJ2-1; with no DNA, the TCRdb D assignment of TRBD2 cannot be verified. The germline gives CDR1 SGHTA, CDR2 FQGNSA. The CDR3 length is 15 residues. The CDR3 spells CASSLGAGRMNEQFF.

The CDR3 loop reads CSARGLAGGPGTGELFF. V usage is TRBV20-1 and J usage is TRBJ2-2; TCRdb's D gene call, TRBD2, goes unchecked for lack of DNA. Germline CDR1 is DFQATT and CDR2 is SNEGSKA (reference sequence). The CDR3 length is 17 residues.

The chain joins TRBV6-1 to TRBJ2-7; the TCRdb D gene call, TRBD2, has no DNA to confirm it. The CDR3 sequence is 15 residues long. CDR1 and CDR2 from the germline V gene are MNHNS and SASEGT. CDR3 loop: CASSGLAETAYEQYF.

This rearrangement joins TRBV20-1 to TRBJ2-3; checking the TCRdb D call of TRBD2 is not possible without DNA. This CDR3 contains 14 residues. Germline values: CDR1 DFQATT, CDR2 SNEGSKA (reference sequence). The CDR3 protein is CSARERLPTDTQYF.

V and J are TRBV12-3 or TRBV12-4 and TRBJ2-7; the TRBD2 assignment by TCRdb is unverifiable without DNA. The CDR3 contains 16 residues. The CDR3 is CASSPHGLSGSYEQYF.

This chain joins TRBV28 and TRBJ2-6; TCRdb designates TRBD1, a call that cannot be tested without DNA. The CDR3 is 14 amino acids. Germline loops: CDR1 MDHEN, CDR2 SYDVKM. CDR3 sequence: CASRGVTGANVLTF.

The chain joins TRBV20-1 to TRBJ2-1; as DNA is missing, the TRBD1 call by TCRdb cannot be tested. CDR3 length: 12 amino acids. Germline CDR1 is DFQATT and CDR2 is SNEGSKA (reference sequence). CDR3 sequence: CSAIGGTNEQFF.

The chain couples TRBV29-1 to TRBJ2-5. There are 11 residues in the CDR3. CDR1 and CDR2 (germline): SQVTM, ANQGSEA. CDR3 protein: CSVDSVETQYF. Full variable domain (missing parts from reference TRBV29-1 and TRBJ2-5): SAVISQKPSRDICQRGTSLTIQCQVDSQVTMMFWYRQQPGQSLTLIATANQGSEATYESGFVIDKFPISRPNLTFSTLTVSNMSPEDSSIYLCSVDSVETQYFGPGTRLLVL.

V gene TRBV5-5 combines with J gene TRBJ2-1; TCRdb's assignment of TRBD2 cannot be checked, as there is no DNA. In germline, CDR1 is SGHKS, CDR2 YYEKEE (reference sequence). The CDR3 loop spans 16 amino acids. CDR3 loop: CASSNGLAGAYNEQFF.

The gene calls are TRBV6-2 or TRBV6-3 and TRBJ2-3; TCRdb calls TRBD1, which cannot be checked without DNA. The CDR3 is made up of 15 amino acids. Germline V lookup: CDR1 MNHEY, CDR2 SVGEGT. The CDR3 sequence is CASSYGPSGTDTQYF.

The chain is built from TRBV12-3 or TRBV12-4 and TRBJ1-1; with no DNA, the TCRdb D assignment of TRBD1 cannot be verified. The CDR3 spans 14 residues. This CDR3 reads CASSTQGAPTEAFF.

This chain connects TRBV5-1 to TRBJ1-1. CDR3 length equals 17 residues. The germline CDR1 and CDR2 sequences are SGHRS and YFSETQ. CDR3 region: CASSLGAGPNMNTEAFF.

The genes are TRBV10-3 and TRBJ2-2; TCRdb lists TRBD2, though no DNA is available to test this call. The CDR3 loop spans 16 amino acids. Germline assignment: CDR1 ENHRY and CDR2 SYGVKD. CDR3: CAISEFGGRDTGELFF.